These T cell receptor beta chains were read from a single sample in a study of T cells in Graves' hyperthyroidism and ophthalmopathy. TCRdb analysed the multiplex PCR reads with MiXCR anew, one entry per CDR3 protein. Counted here are roughly 630,000 distinct CDR3 sequences, 15% to 17% occurring once; the ten biggest clones make up less than 9.5%. Material for sequencing was blood. Receptors were obtained from a woman aged 30 to 39 with Graves' hyperthyroidism. Both conserved end residues are part of each CDR3. A D gene is named only where the DNA matches it firmly. Clone size appears in some rows only: once, few, many, or a class for an expanded clone.

v_gene	j_gene	len	abundance	d_gene	CDR3nt	CDR3aa
TRBV2	TRBJ2-6	9	few	NA	TGTGCCAGCAGCGCCCCATTGACTTTC	CASSAPLTF
TRBV24-1	TRBJ2-3	16	few	TRBD2	TGTGCCACCAGTGATTTGGCGGGAGGGCCGTCAGATACGCAGTATTTT	CATSDLAGGPSDTQYF
TRBV10-3	TRBJ2-1	16	many	TRBD2	TGTGCCATCAGTGACTCGGGACTAGCGGCTTACAATGAGCAGTTCTTC	CAISDSGLAAYNEQFF
TRBV12-3/TRBV12-4	TRBJ1-3	13	few	NA	TGTGCCAGCAGTCAACTGTCAAGAAACACCATATATTTT	CASSQLSRNTIYF
TRBV2	TRBJ2-3	15	NA	TRBD2	TGTGCCAGGAGGTTTGGGACTAGTCTCATAGATACGCAGTATTTT	CARRFGTSLIDTQYF
TRBV13	TRBJ2-5	16	few	TRBD1	TGTGCCAGCAGCTTTTCGCTCGGACAGGGACGAGAGACCCAGTACTTC	CASSFSLGQGRETQYF
TRBV5-6	TRBJ2-7	13	few	NA	TGTGCCAGAAATAACGGACAGCCATACGAGCAGTACTTC	CARNNGQPYEQYF
TRBV5-5	TRBJ1-1	16	many	NA	TGTGCCAGCAGCTTGCAGGTACCCCCGGTGAACACTGAAGCTTTCTTT	CASSLQVPPVNTEAFF
TRBV5-1	TRBJ2-7	12	NA	NA	TGCGCCAGCAGCTTGGTACTGGACGAGCAGTACTTC	CASSLVLDEQYF
TRBV10-2	TRBJ2-7	16	many	TRBD2	TGCGCCAGCAATCAGGGACTAGCGGGCGTAGGGGACGAGCAGTACTTC	CASNQGLAGVGDEQYF
TRBV7-2	TRBJ2-7	20	many	TRBD2	TGTGCCAGCAGCTTATCCCGATGGGTACTAGCGGGAGGAGGCGTACGCGAGCAGTACTTC	CASSLSRWVLAGGGVREQYF
TRBV7-3	TRBJ2-1	20	few	TRBD2	TGTGCCAGCAGTTTATCGGGACTAGCGGGAGGGGGGGTCTCCTACAATGAGCAGTTCTTC	CASSLSGLAGGGVSYNEQFF
TRBV6-9	TRBJ2-5	16	NA	NA	TGTGCCGGCAGTTACATTTCCGGGTCAGCACAAGAGACCCAGTACTTC	CAGSYISGSAQETQYF
TRBV7-9	TRBJ2-7	14	many	TRBD1	TGTGCCAGCAGCTTAGGGACAGGGTTATTGGAGCAGTACTTC	CASSLGTGLLEQYF
TRBV12-3/TRBV12-4	TRBJ2-3	17	many	TRBD1	TGTGCCAGCAGCAACCCGACAGGGGGCATTAGCACAGATACGCAGTATTTT	CASSNPTGGISTDTQYF
TRBV11-2	TRBJ2-1	16	many	TRBD2	TGTGCCAGCAGCTCGACTAGCGGGAGTACCTACAATGAGCAGTTCTTC	CASSSTSGSTYNEQFF
TRBV19	TRBJ1-5	14	few	NA	TGTGCCAGCCAGGACGGCACTCTCAATCAGCCCCAGCATTTT	CASQDGTLNQPQHF
TRBV11-2	TRBJ1-1	14	many	NA	TGTGCCAGCAGCTTGGGGGGGGCAGGCACTGAAGCTTTCTTT	CASSLGGAGTEAFF
TRBV28	TRBJ2-1	13	NA	NA	TGTGCCACCATCTCCGGACAGAGTAATGAGCAGTTCTTC	CATISGQSNEQFF
TRBV15	TRBJ2-7	16	few	TRBD2	TGTGCCACCAGCAGAGGGTTTGCGGGAGAGAGCTACGAGCAGTACTTC	CATSRGFAGESYEQYF
TRBV29-1	TRBJ2-7	14	many	TRBD2	TGCAGCGTCTGTTGGGGACTAGCGACCTACGAGCAGTACTTC	CSVCWGLATYEQYF
TRBV5-6	TRBJ2-7	14	few	NA	TGTGCCAGCAGCCCGGGGGACGGATACTACGAGCAGTACTTC	CASSPGDGYYEQYF
TRBV28	TRBJ2-1	17	many	TRBD2	TGTGCCAGCAGTTCCCTCAAGCGGGACCTCGGGGGTAATGAGCAGTTCTTC	CASSSLKRDLGGNEQFF
TRBV18	TRBJ2-7	14	many	TRBD2	TGTGCCAGCTCATCCCCAGCGGGAAGGGACGAGCAGTACTTC	CASSSPAGRDEQYF
TRBV29-1	TRBJ1-1	13	NA	NA	TGCAGCGTTGAAGAAAAAGGCGGGACTGAAGCTTTCTTT	CSVEEKGGTEAFF
TRBV19	TRBJ2-7	15	NA	TRBD2	TGTGCCAGTAGTGTTCCGGGACTAGCCACCTACGAGCAGTACTTC	CASSVPGLATYEQYF
TRBV24-1	TRBJ2-5	16	many	NA	TGTGCCACCAGTGATTGGGGAAATAGCGGAGGGGAGACCCAGTACTTC	CATSDWGNSGGETQYF
TRBV4-1	TRBJ2-7	17	few	TRBD2	TGCGCCAGCAGCCAAGTCTACAGCGGGACCCTCTCCTACGAGCAGTACTTC	CASSQVYSGTLSYEQYF
TRBV27	TRBJ2-7	15	many	NA	TGTGCCAGCATCCCGGCGGCAGGTAGCTCCTACGAGCAGTACTTC	CASIPAAGSSYEQYF
TRBV18	TRBJ2-7	15	many	TRBD2	TGTGCCAGCTCACCAAATAGCGGGGGGTCCTACGAGCAGTACTTC	CASSPNSGGSYEQYF
TRBV19	TRBJ2-7	10	NA	TRBD2	TGTGCCAAACTAGCGGACGAGCAGTACTTC	CAKLADEQYF
TRBV5-5	TRBJ1-5	15	many	NA	TGTGCCAGCAGCTTGGGGCACGCCTCGGGTCAGCCCCAGCATTTT	CASSLGHASGQPQHF
TRBV28	TRBJ2-5	15	many	TRBD2	TGTGCCAGCAGTTCCCGACTAGCGGGAAAGGAGACCCAGTACTTC	CASSSRLAGKETQYF
TRBV5-4	TRBJ2-5	14	NA	TRBD2	TGTGCCAGCAGCTTGTACGGGAGGGGGGAGACCCAGTACTTC	CASSLYGRGETQYF
TRBV10-3	TRBJ1-2	14	NA	TRBD1	TGTGCCATCAGTGAGTCGGCACAGGGGTTCGACTACACCTTC	CAISESAQGFDYTF
TRBV5-1	TRBJ2-7	14	NA	NA	TGCGCCAGCAGCTTGGGGCGGGCTCCCTACGAGCAGTACTTC	CASSLGRAPYEQYF
TRBV9	TRBJ2-1	16	NA	TRBD2	TGTGCCAGCAGCGCAGAAATAGCGGGAGGCGAAAATGAGCAGTTCTTC	CASSAEIAGGENEQFF
TRBV29-1	TRBJ1-1	12	NA	NA	TGCAGCGTTGAAGTAACGGTGGGCCAAGCTTTCTTT	CSVEVTVGQAFF
TRBV9	TRBJ2-3	13	many	NA	TGTGCCAGCAGCGTACGATCGACAGATACGCAGTATTTT	CASSVRSTDTQYF
TRBV14	TRBJ2-2	17	NA	TRBD2	TGTGCCAGCAGCCAACCATTAGCGGGCACGAACACCGGGGAGCTGTTTTTT	CASSQPLAGTNTGELFF
TRBV6-1	TRBJ1-3	15	NA	NA	TGTGCCAGCAGAAAAGACCCCAGGGCTGGAAACACCATATATTTT	CASRKDPRAGNTIYF
TRBV4-1	TRBJ1-5	15	NA	NA	TGCGCCAGCAGCCGATCACTTGGGGACAATCAGCCCCAGCATTTT	CASSRSLGDNQPQHF
TRBV11-2	TRBJ1-5	15	many	NA	TGTGCCAGCAGCTTAGTCGGGGTGGGCAATCAGCCCCAGCATTTT	CASSLVGVGNQPQHF
TRBV10-3	TRBJ2-7	15	few	TRBD2	TGTGCCACCGGACCCCGCGGGGGGAGCTCCTACGAGCAGTACTTC	CATGPRGGSSYEQYF
TRBV20-1	TRBJ1-1	12	many	TRBD1	TGCAGTGCCCCCAGGACAGGAACTGAAGCTTTCTTT	CSAPRTGTEAFF
TRBV20-1	TRBJ1-1	14	few	TRBD1	TGCAGTGCTTGGGACAGTAGAACGAACACTGAAGCTTTCTTT	CSAWDSRTNTEAFF